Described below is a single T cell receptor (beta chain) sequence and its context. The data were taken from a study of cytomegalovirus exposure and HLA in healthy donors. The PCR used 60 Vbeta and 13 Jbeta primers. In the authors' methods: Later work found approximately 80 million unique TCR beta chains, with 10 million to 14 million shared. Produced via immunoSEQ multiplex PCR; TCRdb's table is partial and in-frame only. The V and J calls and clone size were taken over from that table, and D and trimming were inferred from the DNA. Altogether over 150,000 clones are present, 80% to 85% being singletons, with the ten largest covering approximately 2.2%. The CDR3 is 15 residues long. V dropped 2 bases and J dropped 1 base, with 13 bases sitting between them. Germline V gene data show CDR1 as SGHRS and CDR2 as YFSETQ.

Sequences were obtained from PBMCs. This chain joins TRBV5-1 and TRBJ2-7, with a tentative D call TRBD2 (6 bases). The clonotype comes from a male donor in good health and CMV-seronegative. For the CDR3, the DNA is TGCGCCAGCAGCTTAGGGGCGGGATCGTCCTACGAGCAGTACTTC. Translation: CASSLGAGSSYEQYF.